This T cell receptor beta chain was captured by sequencing in a study of identical twins. The table lists this clonotype with a few counts. Its target is unknown. In TCRdb, the 5' RACE reads were re-called with MiXCR into one record per CDR3 protein. This repertoire shows approximately 230,000 distinct CDR3 sequences, roughly an eighth found once; its top ten account for around 9.5%. Study outcomes and limitations: There were fewer insertions in abundant cord blood beta clonotypes, but memory repertoires showed no such pattern.

The CDR3 is 14 residues long. Germline CDR1 reads SNHLY; CDR2 reads FYNNEI. Trimming stripped 3 bases from V and 14 bases from J, with 20 bases between. The V gene is TRBV2, the J gene TRBJ2-1; either TRBD1 or TRBD2 may supply D (5 bases each). The TCR was taken from a woman younger than 35 in good health. The sequenced material came from memory (CD45RO+) T cells sorted from blood. This chain's CDR3 is CASSDSGTPGRKFF. CDR3 DNA sequence: TGTGCCAGCAGTGATTCCGGGACCCCGGGGCGGAAGTTCTTC.